These T cell receptor beta chains were read from a single sample in a study of blood T cell repertoires in COVID-19. The method was immunoSEQ multiplex PCR; TCRdb's version includes in-frame clones alone and lacks a portion of them. The data hold over 100,000 clones, with 75% to 90% observed a single time. Sequenced sample: peripheral blood. The receptors originated from a man in his forties or fifties with acute or convalescent COVID-19. Both conserved end residues are part of each CDR3. The order of the fields is V gene, D gene, clone size, J gene, CDR3 DNA, CDR3 protein. The D gene is left open where the match is weak. Some rows mark clone size as missing; the rest say once, few, many or name a class of expanded clone.

>TRBV5-4|TRBD1|.|TRBJ2-7
TGTGCCAGCAGCTTCCGGGACAGGCCTCCCTACGAGCAGTACTTC
CASSFRDRPPYEQYF
>TRBV5-8|.|.|TRBJ2-5
TGTGCCAGCAGCTTGGCGGGGTTAGGATGGGAGACCCAGTACTTC
CASSLAGLGWETQYF
>TRBV7-9|TRBD1|.|TRBJ1-4
TGTGCCAGCAGCCGAGGGGGCGCCGATGAAAAACTGTTTTTT
CASSRGGADEKLFF
>TRBV5-4|TRBD2|.|TRBJ2-5
TGTGCCAGCAGCTCTAGCGGGAGGGCCCGAGAGACCCAGTACTTC
CASSSSGRARETQYF
>TRBV29-1|TRBD1|.|TRBJ1-5
TGCAGCGTGGGGGACAGCCGCAATCAGCCCCAGCATTTT
CSVGDSRNQPQHF
>TRBV5-5|.|.|TRBJ1-5
TGTGCCAGCAGCTTTAATTTACAGGGTAATGTGCCCCAGCATTTT
CASSFNLQGNVPQHF
>TRBV19|.|.|TRBJ1-2
TGTGCCAGTAGTATTCAGGGTGGCTACACCTTC
CASSIQGGYTF
>TRBV12-3/TRBV12-4|.|.|TRBJ2-2
TGTGCCAGCACTCCCGGGGGCACCGGGGAGCTGTTTTTT
CASTPGGTGELFF
>TRBV5-6|TRBD1|once|TRBJ1-6
TGTGCCAGCAGCGTGGGACAGGGTCTAACACCCCTCCACTTT
CASSVGQGLTPLHF
>TRBV9|.|.|TRBJ1-6
TGTGCCAGCAGCGCATGGGGGGGGGATAATTCACCCCTCCACTTT
CASSAWGGDNSPLHF
>TRBV24-1|TRBD1|.|TRBJ1-5
TGTGCCACCAGTGATTTACTCTCCCCGGGACAGGGTGTTTATCAGCCCCAGCATTTT
CATSDLLSPGQGVYQPQHF
>TRBV5-1|.|once|TRBJ1-2
TGCGCCAGCAGCTTGGCCACTGGGGCTGATGGCTACACCTTC
CASSLATGADGYTF
>TRBV2|.|.|TRBJ1-5
TGTGCCAGCAGTCTGACTCTGGATAGCAATCAGCCCCAGCATTTT
CASSLTLDSNQPQHF
>TRBV28|.|.|TRBJ1-5
TGTGCCAGCAGTGTTATGTCGCAGCCCCAGCATTTT
CASSVMSQPQHF
>TRBV19|.|.|TRBJ1-1
TGTGCCAGTAGTTCGACCCGGACAGTTAGTGAAGCTTTCTTT
CASSSTRTVSEAFF
>TRBV6-2/TRBV6-3|TRBD2|.|TRBJ2-1
TGTGCCAGCAGCCCTGGAGCGGGAAGATCCTACAATGAGCAGTTCTTC
CASSPGAGRSYNEQFF
>TRBV9|TRBD2|.|TRBJ2-7
TGTGCCAGCAGCGTAGGTGGCGGGGGCTCCTACGAGCAGTACTTC
CASSVGGGGSYEQYF
>TRBV11-2|TRBD1|.|TRBJ1-2
TGTGCCAGCAGCTTCTCAGGGGGCTCTCCCCGTGGCTACACCTTC
CASSFSGGSPRGYTF
>TRBV9|TRBD1|.|TRBJ1-2
TGTGCCAGCAGCGTAGGGGTTTGGACAGGCATCTCTCCTCATGGCTACACCTTC
CASSVGVWTGISPHGYTF
>TRBV30|.|.|TRBJ1-1
TGTGCCTGGAGCCCAAGGGGCCTGAACACTGAAGCTTTCTTT
CAWSPRGLNTEAFF
>TRBV2|TRBD1|.|TRBJ1-2
TGTGCCAGCAGGGGGGACAGAGGAGCTAACTATGGCTACACCTTC
CASRGDRGANYGYTF
>TRBV29-1|TRBD1|.|TRBJ2-7
TGCAGCGTAGCGACAGGGTCCTACGAGCAGTACTTC
CSVATGSYEQYF
>TRBV2|TRBD1|many|TRBJ1-4
TGTGCCAGCCGAGACAGGGGTTGGGGTGAAAAACTGTTTTTT
CASRDRGWGEKLFF